This T cell receptor beta chain was identified in a study of blood T cell repertoires in COVID-19. Study at large: Sites in the United States, Italy and Spain provided acute and convalescent COVID-19 samples. Sources were T cells, B-cell-depleted T cells, or PBMCs; the material itself was cDNA or gDNA.

Germline assignment: CDR1 LNHDA and CDR2 SQIVND (reference sequence). The CDR3 extends over 13 amino acids. Trimming shortened V by 6 bases and J by 3 bases, and 11 bases separated the two germline ends. Methods used by the authors: Amplified reference gene primers provided the basis for estimating nucleated cell counts. The protocol was immunoSEQ multiplex PCR, while the TCRdb copy is restricted to in-frame clones and leaves out a portion. V and J calls and clone size are copied from that table; D and trimming were computed from the DNA. The sample lists hundreds of thousands of clones, over 75% seen once, with roughly 9.1% in the top ten.

The clonotype was recovered from a man between 18 and 35 years old with active or convalescent COVID-19. Specimen: peripheral blood. This rearrangement joins TRBV19 to TRBJ1-1; D remains unclear. The CDR3 protein is CASSASTDTEAFF. The CDR3 bases are TGTGCCAGTAGCGCCTCAACGGACACTGAAGCTTTCTTT.